This T cell receptor (beta chain) was sequenced in a study of blood T cell repertoires in COVID-19. Study summary: Both acute and convalescent COVID-19 samples were obtained from the United States, Italy and Spain. The cDNA or gDNA used as material had been derived from T cells, B-cell-depleted T cells, or PBMCs.

Deletions cut 3 bases from V and 4 bases from J, with 10 bases between. The germline gives CDR1 LNHDA, CDR2 SQIVND (reference sequence). The CDR3 spans 14 residues. In the original analysis: Amplification of reference gene primers was used by the study to estimate nucleated cell counts. Clones were read by immunoSEQ multiplex PCR, and TCRdb kept only the in-frame ones, dropping some. Clonal size and the V and J genes are those of that table, whereas D and trimming came from the DNA. The sample lists 150,000 or so clones; roughly 87% were seen once. The chain links TRBV19 to TRBJ1-5; D remains ambiguous. The sample taken for sequencing was peripheral blood. This TCR derives from a woman in her 70s with acute or convalescent COVID-19. DNA of the CDR3: TGTGCCAGTAGTATTATGTTTCAGAATCAGCCCCAGCATTTT. As protein: CASSIMFQNQPQHF.